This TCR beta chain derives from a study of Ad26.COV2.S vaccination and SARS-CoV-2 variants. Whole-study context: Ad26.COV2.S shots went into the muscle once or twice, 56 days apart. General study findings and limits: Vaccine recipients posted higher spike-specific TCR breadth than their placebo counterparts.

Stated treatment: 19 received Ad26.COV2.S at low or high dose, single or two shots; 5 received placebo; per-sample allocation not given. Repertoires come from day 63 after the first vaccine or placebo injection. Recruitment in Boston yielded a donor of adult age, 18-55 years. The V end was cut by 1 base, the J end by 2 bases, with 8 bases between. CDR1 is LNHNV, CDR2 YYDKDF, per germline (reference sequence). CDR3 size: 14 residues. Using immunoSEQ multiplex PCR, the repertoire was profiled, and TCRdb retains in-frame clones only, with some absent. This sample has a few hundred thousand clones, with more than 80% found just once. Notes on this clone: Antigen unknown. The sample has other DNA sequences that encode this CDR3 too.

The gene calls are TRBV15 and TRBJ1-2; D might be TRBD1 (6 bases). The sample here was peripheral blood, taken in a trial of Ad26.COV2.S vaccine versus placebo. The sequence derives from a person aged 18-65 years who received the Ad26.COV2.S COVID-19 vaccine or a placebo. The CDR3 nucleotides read TGTGCCACCAGCAGAGGGGGGCAGAACTATGGCTACACCTTC. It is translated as CATSRGGQNYGYTF.